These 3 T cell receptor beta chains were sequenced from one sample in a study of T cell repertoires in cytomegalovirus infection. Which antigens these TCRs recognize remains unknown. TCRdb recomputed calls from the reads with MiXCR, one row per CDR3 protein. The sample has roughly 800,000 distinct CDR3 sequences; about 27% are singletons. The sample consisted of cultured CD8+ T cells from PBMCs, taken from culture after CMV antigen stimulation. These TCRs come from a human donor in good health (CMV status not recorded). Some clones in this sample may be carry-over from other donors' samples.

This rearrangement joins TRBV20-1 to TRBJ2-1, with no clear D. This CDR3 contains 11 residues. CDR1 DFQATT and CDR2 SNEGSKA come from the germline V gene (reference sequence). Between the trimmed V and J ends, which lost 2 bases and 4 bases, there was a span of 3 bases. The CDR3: CSARMYNEQFF. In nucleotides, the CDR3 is TGCAGTGCTAGAATGTACAATGAGCAGTTCTTC.

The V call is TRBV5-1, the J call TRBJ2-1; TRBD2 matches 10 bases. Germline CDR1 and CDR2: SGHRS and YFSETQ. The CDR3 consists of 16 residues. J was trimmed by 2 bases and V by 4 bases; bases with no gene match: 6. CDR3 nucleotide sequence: TGCGCCAGCAGCGCCTTAGCGGGGGGAGCCTACAATGAGCAGTTCTTC. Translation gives CASSALAGGAYNEQFF.

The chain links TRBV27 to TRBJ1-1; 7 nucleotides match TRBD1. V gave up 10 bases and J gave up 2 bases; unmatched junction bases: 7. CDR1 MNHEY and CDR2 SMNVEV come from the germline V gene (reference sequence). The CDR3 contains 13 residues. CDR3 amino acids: CATHRGFNTEAFF. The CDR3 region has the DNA TGTGCCACTCACAGGGGTTTTAACACTGAAGCTTTCTTT.